These T cell receptor beta chains were read from a single sample in a study of blood T cell repertoires in COVID-19. Data came from immunoSEQ multiplex PCR; TCRdb stores just in-frame clones and leaves some out. The table records 250,000 or so clones, over 80% of them present only once. The sample was PBMCs or T cells enriched from blood (not recorded which). The receptors derive from a woman aged 25 to 39 who had been exposed to COVID-19. Both conserved end residues are part of each CDR3. The D gene is left open where the match is weak. A row's size may be missing; if present it is once, few, many or a size class.

cdr3_aa: CASSSQRDRSSGANVLTF
cdr3_nt: TGTGCCAGCAGTTCCCAACGGGACAGGAGCTCTGGGGCCAACGTCCTGACTTTC
d_call: TRBD1
clone_size: -
v_call: TRBV27
j_call: TRBJ2-6
cdr3_length: 18

cdr3_aa: CASSYSGPLNTIYF
cdr3_nt: TGTGCCAGCAGTTACTCGGGGCCTTTAAACACCATATATTTT
d_call: -
clone_size: -
v_call: TRBV6-5
j_call: TRBJ1-3
cdr3_length: 14

cdr3_aa: CASSLGTSGWGEQFF
cdr3_nt: TGTGCCAGCAGTCTGGGGACTAGCGGGTGGGGTGAGCAGTTCTTC
d_call: TRBD2
clone_size: -
v_call: TRBV2
j_call: TRBJ2-1
cdr3_length: 15

cdr3_aa: CASSLRVGSNQPQHF
cdr3_nt: TGTGCCAGCAGTCTGAGGGTTGGGAGCAATCAGCCCCAGCATTTT
d_call: -
clone_size: -
v_call: TRBV28
j_call: TRBJ1-5
cdr3_length: 15

cdr3_aa: CAIAGTSGKGADTQYF
cdr3_nt: TGTGCCATCGCCGGGACTAGCGGGAAGGGGGCAGATACGCAGTATTTT
d_call: TRBD2
clone_size: -
v_call: TRBV10-3
j_call: TRBJ2-3
cdr3_length: 16

cdr3_aa: CASGQGTNTGELFF
cdr3_nt: TGCGCCAGCGGACAGGGCACGAACACCGGGGAGCTGTTTTTT
d_call: TRBD1
clone_size: -
v_call: TRBV10-1
j_call: TRBJ2-2
cdr3_length: 14

cdr3_aa: CASSNTGIGYTF
cdr3_nt: TGTGCCAGCAGTAACACAGGGATAGGCTACACCTTC
d_call: -
clone_size: -
v_call: TRBV6-5
j_call: TRBJ1-2
cdr3_length: 12

cdr3_aa: CASPDWDTQYF
cdr3_nt: TGTGCCAGCCCAGACTGGGATACGCAGTATTTT
d_call: -
clone_size: -
v_call: TRBV6-5
j_call: TRBJ2-3
cdr3_length: 11

cdr3_aa: CASSLIGTVTDTQYF
cdr3_nt: TGTGCCAGCAGTTTAATCGGGACAGTCACAGATACGCAGTATTTT
d_call: TRBD1
clone_size: -
v_call: TRBV27
j_call: TRBJ2-3
cdr3_length: 15

cdr3_aa: CASSPRFSPTSVNQETQYF
cdr3_nt: TGTGCCAGCTCACCAAGGTTTTCACCGACTAGCGTAAACCAAGAGACCCAGTACTTC
d_call: TRBD2
clone_size: -
v_call: TRBV18
j_call: TRBJ2-5
cdr3_length: 19

cdr3_aa: CASSLSGATEAFF
cdr3_nt: TGTGCCAGCAGCTTAAGTGGGGCCACTGAAGCTTTCTTT
d_call: -
clone_size: -
v_call: TRBV11-1
j_call: TRBJ1-1
cdr3_length: 13

cdr3_aa: CAISARTSGYNEQFF
cdr3_nt: TGTGCCATCAGTGCGCGGACTAGCGGATACAATGAGCAGTTCTTC
d_call: TRBD2
clone_size: -
v_call: TRBV10-3
j_call: TRBJ2-1
cdr3_length: 15

cdr3_aa: CASSSSAGAVRSGNTIYF
cdr3_nt: TGTGCCAGCAGCTCCTCCGCGGGGGCTGTTAGATCTGGAAACACCATATATTTT
d_call: -
clone_size: -
v_call: TRBV5-4
j_call: TRBJ1-3
cdr3_length: 18

cdr3_aa: CASSQATSGRGNEQFF
cdr3_nt: TGCGCCAGCAGCCAAGCGACTAGCGGGAGAGGCAATGAGCAGTTCTTC
d_call: TRBD2
clone_size: -
v_call: TRBV4-1
j_call: TRBJ2-1
cdr3_length: 16

cdr3_aa: CAVHRGLNEKLFF
cdr3_nt: TGTGCCGTCCACAGGGGGCTGAATGAAAAACTGTTTTTT
d_call: TRBD1
clone_size: -
v_call: TRBV2
j_call: TRBJ1-4
cdr3_length: 13

cdr3_aa: CASSPPGFYEQYF
cdr3_nt: TGTGCCAGCAGCCCCCCGGGGTTCTACGAGCAGTACTTC
d_call: -
clone_size: -
v_call: TRBV3-1/TRBV3-2
j_call: TRBJ2-7
cdr3_length: 13

cdr3_aa: CASSPQAGGLYNEQFF
cdr3_nt: TGTGCCAGCAGCCCGCAAGCGGGAGGCTTGTACAATGAGCAGTTCTTC
d_call: TRBD2
clone_size: -
v_call: TRBV3-1/TRBV3-2
j_call: TRBJ2-1
cdr3_length: 16

cdr3_aa: CSAATSGSGSYEQYF
cdr3_nt: TGCAGCGCCGCGACTAGCGGGAGCGGTAGCTACGAGCAGTACTTC
d_call: TRBD2
clone_size: many
v_call: TRBV29-1
j_call: TRBJ2-7
cdr3_length: 15

cdr3_aa: CAWNLQGPEAFF
cdr3_nt: TGTGCCTGGAATCTTCAGGGCCCTGAAGCTTTCTTT
d_call: -
clone_size: -
v_call: TRBV30
j_call: TRBJ1-1
cdr3_length: 12

cdr3_aa: CASSLTENTEAFF
cdr3_nt: TGTGCCAGCAGTCTGACAGAGAACACTGAAGCTTTCTTT
d_call: -
clone_size: -
v_call: TRBV6-2/TRBV6-3
j_call: TRBJ1-1
cdr3_length: 13

cdr3_aa: CASIGPGVAEAFF
cdr3_nt: TGTGCCAGCATCGGCCCAGGGGTGGCTGAAGCTTTCTTT
d_call: -
clone_size: -
v_call: TRBV2
j_call: TRBJ1-1
cdr3_length: 13

cdr3_aa: CASSLNRGGTDTQYF
cdr3_nt: TGTGCCAGCAGCTTAAACAGGGGAGGCACAGATACGCAGTATTTT
d_call: TRBD1
clone_size: -
v_call: TRBV13
j_call: TRBJ2-3
cdr3_length: 15

cdr3_aa: CASGLDPDRFSGNTIYF
cdr3_nt: TGTGCTAGTGGTTTGGACCCAGACAGGTTCTCTGGAAACACCATATATTTT
d_call: -
clone_size: few
v_call: TRBV12-5
j_call: TRBJ1-3
cdr3_length: 17

cdr3_aa: CASSFLTGPGGSYGYTF
cdr3_nt: TGTGCCAGCAGCTTCCTGACCGGGCCTGGAGGGAGCTATGGCTACACCTTC
d_call: -
clone_size: -
v_call: TRBV7-9
j_call: TRBJ1-2
cdr3_length: 17

cdr3_aa: CASRGGKLPSLYGYTF
cdr3_nt: TGTGCCAGCAGGGGAGGTAAACTCCCCTCCCTCTATGGCTACACCTTC
d_call: -
clone_size: -
v_call: TRBV2
j_call: TRBJ1-2
cdr3_length: 16

cdr3_aa: CASSLGLAGVQETQYF
cdr3_nt: TGTGCCAGCAGCTTGGGACTAGCGGGAGTCCAAGAGACCCAGTACTTC
d_call: TRBD2
clone_size: -
v_call: TRBV5-5
j_call: TRBJ2-5
cdr3_length: 16

cdr3_aa: CASQDTGYSYEQYF
cdr3_nt: TGTGCCAGTCAGGACACCGGGTATTCCTACGAGCAGTACTTC
d_call: -
clone_size: few
v_call: TRBV19
j_call: TRBJ2-7
cdr3_length: 14

cdr3_aa: CASSQETSSLPPYEQYF
cdr3_nt: TGCGCCAGCAGCCAAGAAACGAGCTCGCTACCTCCCTACGAGCAGTACTTC
d_call: -
clone_size: once
v_call: TRBV4-1
j_call: TRBJ2-7
cdr3_length: 17

cdr3_aa: CATSRTSSGELFF
cdr3_nt: TGTGCCACCTCGAGGACTAGCTCCGGGGAGCTGTTTTTT
d_call: TRBD2
clone_size: -
v_call: TRBV6-5
j_call: TRBJ2-2
cdr3_length: 13

cdr3_aa: CASSYGGQSLTYEQYF
cdr3_nt: TGTGCCAGCAGTTATGGGGGACAGAGCCTTACCTACGAGCAGTACTTC
d_call: TRBD1
clone_size: -
v_call: TRBV6-5
j_call: TRBJ2-7
cdr3_length: 16

cdr3_aa: CAWDQRGRDTQYF
cdr3_nt: TGTGCCTGGGATCAGCGGGGGCGGGATACGCAGTATTTT
d_call: TRBD2
clone_size: -
v_call: TRBV30
j_call: TRBJ2-3
cdr3_length: 13

cdr3_aa: CASSVVLRQGSGNTIYF
cdr3_nt: TGTGCCAGTAGTGTAGTCCTGCGACAGGGCTCTGGAAACACCATATATTTT
d_call: TRBD1
clone_size: -
v_call: TRBV19
j_call: TRBJ1-3
cdr3_length: 17

cdr3_aa: CATSRAAGGVTDTQYF
cdr3_nt: TGTGCCACCAGCAGAGCTGCGGGAGGGGTAACAGATACGCAGTATTTT
d_call: TRBD2
clone_size: -
v_call: TRBV15
j_call: TRBJ2-3
cdr3_length: 16

cdr3_aa: CATLPLQRLNQPQHF
cdr3_nt: TGTGCCACGCTCCCACTTCAGAGACTCAATCAGCCCCAGCATTTT
d_call: -
clone_size: few
v_call: TRBV28
j_call: TRBJ1-5
cdr3_length: 15

cdr3_aa: CSAPDRSNYGYTF
cdr3_nt: TGCAGCGCACCTGACAGGTCTAACTATGGCTACACCTTC
d_call: -
clone_size: -
v_call: TRBV29-1
j_call: TRBJ1-2
cdr3_length: 13

cdr3_aa: CASSQPTLQGANYGYTF
cdr3_nt: TGCGCCAGCAGCCAACCGACCTTACAGGGGGCGAACTATGGCTACACCTTC
d_call: TRBD1
clone_size: -
v_call: TRBV4-1
j_call: TRBJ1-2
cdr3_length: 17

cdr3_aa: CAISESKAGYSYEQYF
cdr3_nt: TGTGCCATCAGTGAGTCGAAAGCGGGGTACTCCTACGAGCAGTACTTC
d_call: TRBD2
clone_size: -
v_call: TRBV10-3
j_call: TRBJ2-7
cdr3_length: 16

cdr3_aa: CASRAYDRPYTEAFF
cdr3_nt: TGTGCCAGCAGAGCCTACGACAGGCCGTACACTGAAGCTTTCTTT
d_call: -
clone_size: -
v_call: TRBV3-1/TRBV3-2
j_call: TRBJ1-1
cdr3_length: 15

cdr3_aa: CASSLADSGEQYF
cdr3_nt: TGTGCCAGCAGCTTAGCGGACAGTGGCGAGCAGTACTTC
d_call: -
clone_size: -
v_call: TRBV11-3
j_call: TRBJ2-7
cdr3_length: 13

cdr3_aa: CASSDRLGSSGNTIYF
cdr3_nt: TGTGCCAGCAGTGACCGTCTGGGCAGCTCTGGAAACACCATATATTTT
d_call: -
clone_size: -
v_call: TRBV2
j_call: TRBJ1-3
cdr3_length: 16

cdr3_aa: CASSLGRTSGIWRDTQYF
cdr3_nt: TGTGCCAGCAGCTTAGGTCGGACTAGCGGGATATGGAGAGATACGCAGTATTTT
d_call: TRBD2
clone_size: -
v_call: TRBV11-2
j_call: TRBJ2-3
cdr3_length: 18

cdr3_aa: CASSYSKTGGVYGYTF
cdr3_nt: TGTGCCAGCAGTTACTCGAAGACAGGGGGCGTCTATGGCTACACCTTC
d_call: TRBD1
clone_size: -
v_call: TRBV6-5
j_call: TRBJ1-2
cdr3_length: 16

cdr3_aa: CVSGSKRDREYYGYTF
cdr3_nt: TGTGTTAGTGGTTCAAAGCGGGACAGGGAGTATTATGGCTACACCTTC
d_call: TRBD1
clone_size: -
v_call: TRBV12-5
j_call: TRBJ1-2
cdr3_length: 16

cdr3_aa: CSATGRGGYTF
cdr3_nt: TGCAGTGCCACCGGGAGGGGTGGCTACACCTTC
d_call: -
clone_size: -
v_call: TRBV20-1
j_call: TRBJ1-2
cdr3_length: 11

cdr3_aa: CASSYTGGENQPQHF
cdr3_nt: TGTGCCAGCAGCTATACAGGAGGGGAAAATCAGCCCCAGCATTTT
d_call: -
clone_size: -
v_call: TRBV6-5
j_call: TRBJ1-5
cdr3_length: 15

cdr3_aa: CASSPGQGRYEKLFF
cdr3_nt: TGCGCCAGCAGCCCCGGACAGGGGCGGTATGAAAAACTGTTTTTT
d_call: TRBD1
clone_size: -
v_call: TRBV5-1
j_call: TRBJ1-4
cdr3_length: 15

cdr3_aa: CASSVITGSYNSPLHF
cdr3_nt: TGTGCCAGCAGTGTAATAACCGGGAGCTATAATTCACCCCTCCACTTT
d_call: -
clone_size: -
v_call: TRBV2
j_call: TRBJ1-6
cdr3_length: 16

cdr3_aa: CASSLRDRGHSPLHF
cdr3_nt: TGTGCCAGCAGTTTAAGGGACAGGGGGCATTCACCCCTCCACTTT
d_call: TRBD1
clone_size: once
v_call: TRBV27
j_call: TRBJ1-6
cdr3_length: 15

cdr3_aa: CATSAQGYTGELFF
cdr3_nt: TGTGCCACCAGTGCACAGGGATACACCGGGGAGCTGTTTTTT
d_call: -
clone_size: -
v_call: TRBV24-1
j_call: TRBJ2-2
cdr3_length: 14

cdr3_aa: CASSPGWAAGDGEQYF
cdr3_nt: TGTGCCAGCAGCCCAGGATGGGCGGCGGGAGACGGCGAGCAGTACTTC
d_call: TRBD2
clone_size: -
v_call: TRBV7-2
j_call: TRBJ2-7
cdr3_length: 16

cdr3_aa: CASSEPAGGYQGTQYF
cdr3_nt: TGTGCCAGCAGTGAACCAGCGGGAGGCTATCAAGGGACCCAGTACTTC
d_call: TRBD2
clone_size: -
v_call: TRBV2
j_call: TRBJ2-5
cdr3_length: 16